The 21 T cell receptor beta chains listed next were all sequenced from one sample in a study of T cells in Graves' hyperthyroidism and ophthalmopathy. Template material for amplifying TCR beta CDR3 regions consisted of RNA transcripts. A first-round RT-PCR of the TCR CDR3 used the HTBI primer set. TCRdb reprocessed the multiplex PCR reads via MiXCR and lists one record per CDR3 protein. The sample comprises roughly 360,000 distinct CDR3 sequences, roughly 13% of which are singletons, and around 21% rests with the top ten. Sequenced input: blood. The receptors come from a man aged 30 to 45 with Graves' hyperthyroidism that later progressed to Graves' ophthalmopathy.

This clonotype has ten or more counts. The chain is built from TRBV20-1 and TRBJ1-5; the D is unclear. From germline, CDR1 is DFQATT and CDR2 SNEGSKA (reference sequence). This CDR3 region has 14 residues. The germline V and J ends were trimmed by 5 bases and 1 base, with 12 bases remaining between them. DNA of the CDR3: TGCAGTGCTCGGGAGGTTGGGAGCAATCAGCCCCAGCATTTT. Residues: CSAREVGSNQPQHF.

The rearrangement joins TRBV12-3 or TRBV12-4 to TRBJ1-5; TRBD1 matches at 11 bases. The CDR3 is 18 residues long. Unmatched junction bases numbered 9, after V lost 3 bases and J lost 2 bases. The DNA of the CDR3 is TGTGCCAGCAGTTTCCGGGACAGGGGGAACAGAGGCAATCAGCCCCAGCATTTT. It yields the protein CASSFRDRGNRGNQPQHF.

This clonotype showed up many times. V gene TRBV10-3 combines with J gene TRBJ1-1; 9 bases map to TRBD1. V shed 2 bases, J shed 6 bases, and the junction held 10 bases outside the gene matches. This CDR3 is 16 amino acids long. The germline V gene has CDR1 ENHRY and CDR2 SYGVKD. This CDR3 reads CAISEMGDRVFPEAFF. The CDR3 DNA reads TGTGCCATCAGTGAGATGGGGGACAGGGTATTCCCTGAAGCTTTCTTT.

This clonotype was seen at least ten times. The junction departs from the called germline gene at one end, perhaps through a read error. The chain recombines TRBV7-8 with TRBJ2-7, with 9 bases that match TRBD2. This CDR3 region has 14 residues. Germline CDR1 and CDR2: SGHVS and FQNEAQ. CDR3: CASSLAGFTYEQYF. The CDR3 DNA reads TGTGCCAGCAGCCTAGCGGGGTTTACCTACGAGCAGTACTTC.

The sample holds a few counts of this clonotype. The chain couples TRBV15 to TRBJ1-5; D possibly corresponds to TRBD1 (6 bases). The germline CDR1 and CDR2 sequences are LNHNV and YYDKDF (reference sequence). The CDR3 has 14 residues. The V gene lost 4 bases and the J gene lost 4 bases, with 11 bases spanning the gap. The CDR3 here is CATSTQGKNQPQHF. CDR3 DNA: TGTGCCACCAGCACGCAGGGGAAGAATCAGCCCCAGCATTTT.

The table lists this clonotype with a few counts. The V gene is TRBV5-1, the J gene TRBJ2-1, with no clear D. The germline gives CDR1 SGHRS, CDR2 YFSETQ. Trimming took off 0 bases at V and 0 bases at J, with 13 bases between the two ends. The CDR3 is 17 amino acids. CDR3 nucleotide sequence: TGCGCCAGCAGCTTGGGGGTGGGGTTGAGCTCCTACAATGAGCAGTTCTTC. Translation gives CASSLGVGLSSYNEQFF.

This clonotype was seen at least ten times. The J gene is TRBJ2-3, the V gene TRBV28; possibly TRBD1 for D (6 bases). Trimming left V 4 bases short and J 3 bases short, with 17 bases between. There are 16 residues in the CDR3. CDR1 and CDR2 (germline): MDHEN, SYDVKM. The DNA of the CDR3 is TGTGCCAGCAGTTCCGGGACAACCTTTTCTACAGATACGCAGTATTTT. Its translation is CASSSGTTFSTDTQYF.

There are many counts of this clonotype. The chain links TRBV5-1 to TRBJ2-7; D unresolved. V was pared by 0 bases and J by 6 bases, with 19 bases between. The CDR3 is 16 amino acids. Germline values: CDR1 SGHRS, CDR2 YFSETQ. The DNA for the CDR3 is TGCGCCAGCAGCTTGGGGCCAGTAGCTGGTCAAGCCGAGCAGTACTTC. It codes for CASSLGPVAGQAEQYF.

This clonotype was found a few times. This chain links TRBV6-1 with TRBJ2-7; tentative D call: TRBD2 (5 bases). Germline lookup yields CDR1 MNHNS and CDR2 SASEGT. Trimming took 6 bases from V and 0 from J, leaving 12 bases between them. The CDR3 has 14 amino acids. The CDR3 bases are TGTGCCAGCAGGGTGGGAGACCGCTCCTACGAGCAGTACTTC. The encoded protein is CASRVGDRSYEQYF.

This clonotype was detected ten times or more. This chain uses TRBV12-3 or TRBV12-4 with TRBJ1-2; D is undetermined. The V and J ends lost 3 bases and 8 bases respectively, with 10 bases between them. The CDR3 sequence is 12 residues long. CDR3 residues: CASSFGGGGYTF. As DNA, the CDR3 is TGTGCCAGCAGTTTCGGCGGCGGAGGCTACACCTTC.

This clonotype has more than one count but fewer than ten. The V and J genes are TRBV18 and TRBJ1-4; possible D gene TRBD1, 6 bases. This CDR3 contains 18 residues. V was pared by 2 bases and J by 0 bases, with 16 bases between. Germline V gene sequence: CDR1 KGHSH, CDR2 LQKENI. The CDR3 coding sequence is TGTGCCAGCTCACCAACAGGGTCTTACTATCCAACTAATGAAAAACTGTTTTTT. As protein: CASSPTGSYYPTNEKLFF.

This chain links TRBV27 with TRBJ2-1, with a weak D call TRBD2 (6 bases). Looked up from germline, CDR1 is MNHEY and CDR2 is SMNVEV (reference sequence). This CDR3 comprises 16 residues. Trimming cost V 4 bases and J 7 bases, with 20 bases left between them. For the CDR3, the DNA is TGTGCCAGCAGTTCTCGGACTGGGGGGTTTGGGAATGAGCAGTTCTTC. Protein sequence: CASSSRTGGFGNEQFF.

V usage is TRBV18 and J usage is TRBJ2-5, with D possibly being TRBD1 (5 bases). Trimming stripped 4 bases from V and 1 base from J, with 13 bases between. The CDR3 extends over 15 amino acids. Germline V gene sequence: CDR1 KGHSH, CDR2 LQKENI. Written as DNA, the CDR3 is TGTGCCAGCTCACTCGATCAGGGCGTCCAAGAGACCCAGTACTTC. Translation: CASSLDQGVQETQYF.

This clonotype was counted at least ten times. The chain uses TRBV28 and TRBJ1-3, with TRBD1 matching 7 bases. The CDR3 runs to 17 residues. The germline CDR1 and CDR2 sequences are MDHEN and SYDVKM. V was pared by 6 bases and J by 1 base, with 12 bases of the junction left unmatched. The CDR3 reads CASSLPAGGGSGNTIYF. The CDR3 nucleotides read TGTGCCAGCAGCCTCCCTGCAGGGGGTGGTTCTGGAAACACCATATATTTT. Full variable domain (missing parts from reference TRBV28 and TRBJ1-3): DVKVTQSSRYLVKRTGEKVFLECVQDMDHENMFWYRQDPGLGLRLIYFSYDVKMKEKGDIPEGYSVSREKKERFSLILESASTNQTSMYLCASSLPAGGGSGNTIYFGEGSWLTVV.

This clonotype was observed a handful of times. The V call is TRBV20-1, the J call TRBJ2-5, with a possible D match to TRBD1 (6 bases). V shed 6 bases and J shed 4 bases, with 15 bases lying between them. The CDR3 extends over 13 amino acids. The germline gives CDR1 DFQATT, CDR2 SNEGSKA (reference sequence). The CDR3 is CSAATGLLETQYF. In DNA, the CDR3 is TGCAGTGCAGCGACAGGTCTCCTAGAGACCCAGTACTTC.

This clonotype was seen many times. The chain employs TRBV19 and TRBJ2-7, with no clear D. Per germline, CDR1 LNHDA and CDR2 SQIVND (reference sequence). Trimming left V 1 base short and J 1 base short, with 8 bases between. This CDR3 has 14 residues. The CDR3 nucleotides are TGTGCCAGTAGTATAGGAGACGGATCCTACGAGCAGTACTTC. Protein: CASSIGDGSYEQYF.

The chain couples TRBV30 to TRBJ2-7; TRBD2 aligns across 8 bases. The CDR3 contains 15 residues. Trimming cost V 1 base and J 4 bases; bases outside gene matches: 9. CDR1 is GTSNPN and CDR2 is SVGIG in the germline V gene (reference sequence). The CDR3 DNA reads TGTGCCTGGAGTGCTCCCGGGACTAGTAAGTACGAGCAGTACTTC. This sequence encodes CAWSAPGTSKYEQYF.

This clonotype was observed at least ten times. The chain is built from TRBV7-2 and TRBJ2-5; no clear D gene. This CDR3 comprises 12 residues. Per the germline V gene, CDR1 is SGHTA and CDR2 is FQGNSA. The ends were cut back, 8 bases at V and 1 base at J, with 8 bases in the middle. The CDR3: CASAYSQETQYF. CDR3 DNA sequence: TGTGCCAGCGCCTACAGCCAAGAGACCCAGTACTTC. Filled out from reference TRBV7-2 and TRBJ2-5, the complete variable domain reads GAGVSQSPSNKVTEKGKDVELRCDPISGHTALYWYRQSLGQGLEFLIYFQGNSAPDKSGLPSDRFSAERTGGSVSTLTIQRTQQEDSAVYLCASAYSQETQYFGPGTRLLVL.

The gene calls are TRBV10-3 and TRBJ1-6, with D possibly being TRBD1 (5 bases). This CDR3 spans 15 amino acids. Germline V lookup: CDR1 ENHRY, CDR2 SYGVKD. Deletions cut 10 bases from V and 7 bases from J, with 20 bases between. The CDR3 is CATYGQGTPNSPLHF. The CDR3 DNA reads as TGTGCCACCTACGGTCAAGGGACTCCGAATTCACCCCTCCACTTT.

In the case of this clonotype: One base away lies a much larger clone, so this may be a sequencing read error. The chain employs TRBV7-8 and TRBJ1-6; a possible D gene is TRBD1 (5 bases). There are 14 residues in the CDR3. Germline V gene lookup returns CDR1 SGHVS and CDR2 FQNEAQ. The CDR3 nucleotides are TGTGCCAGCAGCTTACTACAGGTCCGGGGGGACCTCCGCTTT. This gives the protein CASSLLQVRGDLRF.

This clonotype appeared many times. The chain links TRBV18 to TRBJ1-5; D is possibly TRBD1 (5 bases). CDR1 and CDR2 from the germline V gene are KGHSH and LQKENI. Deletions cut 2 bases from V and 5 bases from J, with 13 bases between. CDR3 length equals 15 residues. For the CDR3, the DNA is TGTGCCAGCTCACCATCTGGGGCTGATGATCAGCCCCAGCATTTT. This codes for CASSPSGADDQPQHF. The variable domain in full, completed from reference TRBV18 and TRBJ1-5, reads NAGVMQNPRHLVRRRGQEARLRCSPMKGHSHVYWYRQLPEEGLKFMVYLQKENIIDESGMPKERFSAEFPKEGPSILRIQQVVRGDSAAYFCASSPSGADDQPQHFGDGTRLSIL.